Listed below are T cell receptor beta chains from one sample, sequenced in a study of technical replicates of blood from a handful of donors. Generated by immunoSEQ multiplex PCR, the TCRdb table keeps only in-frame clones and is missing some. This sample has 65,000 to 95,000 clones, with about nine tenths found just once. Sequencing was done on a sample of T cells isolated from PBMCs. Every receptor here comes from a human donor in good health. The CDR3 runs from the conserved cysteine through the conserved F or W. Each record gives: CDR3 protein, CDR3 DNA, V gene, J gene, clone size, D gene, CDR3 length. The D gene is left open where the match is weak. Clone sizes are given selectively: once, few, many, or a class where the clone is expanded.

CASSLTGYDGNTIYF,TGTGCCAGCAGTTTAACAGGGTATGATGGAAACACCATATATTTT,TRBV28,TRBJ1-3,once,.,15
CASSLSRANTEAFF,TGCGCCAGCAGCTTGTCGCGGGCGAACACTGAAGCTTTCTTT,TRBV5-1,TRBJ1-1,.,.,14
CASSEEGFDTQYF,TGTGCCAGCAGTGAGGAGGGTTTTGATACGCAGTATTTT,TRBV2,TRBJ2-3,.,.,13
CASRLAGGTYNEQFF,TGTGCCAGCAGACTAGCGGGGGGAACCTACAATGAGCAGTTCTTC,TRBV6-5,TRBJ2-1,.,TRBD2,15
CASSQGIINRRGLAGRLTGELFF,TGTGCCAGCAGCCAAGGGATTATTAACCGTAGGGGACTAGCGGGGAGACTCACCGGGGAGCTGTTTTTT,TRBV4-2,TRBJ2-2,.,TRBD2,23
CASRTEGLYEQYF,TGTGCCAGCCGGACGGAGGGGCTTTACGAGCAGTACTTC,TRBV6-1,TRBJ2-7,.,.,13
CASSPRYNTEAFF,TGTGCCAGCAGCCCCAGGTATAACACTGAAGCTTTCTTT,TRBV7-9,TRBJ1-1,.,.,13
CASSLVTGTSAYADEQFF,TGTGCCAGCAGCTTAGTAACGGGAACTAGCGCGTACGCGGATGAGCAGTTCTTC,TRBV7-2,TRBJ2-1,.,TRBD2,18
CASRGLASSTDTQYF,TGTGCCAGCAGAGGACTAGCGTCTAGCACAGATACGCAGTATTTT,TRBV2,TRBJ2-3,.,TRBD2,15
CAWSVLGDTEAFF,TGTGCCTGGAGTGTACTTGGTGACACTGAAGCTTTCTTT,TRBV30,TRBJ1-1,few,.,13
CASSLPTGGTEAFF,TGCGCCAGCAGCCTTCCCACAGGGGGCACTGAAGCTTTCTTT,TRBV4-1,TRBJ1-1,.,TRBD1,14
CSVSPRTGATGELFF,TGCAGCGTTTCACCAAGGACAGGGGCCACCGGGGAGCTGTTTTTT,TRBV29-1,TRBJ2-2,.,TRBD1,15
CASKTGSTGELFF,TGTGCCAGCAAGACAGGGTCGACCGGGGAGCTGTTTTTT,TRBV19,TRBJ2-2,.,TRBD1,13
CASSYSSRGGEQYF,TGTGCCAGCAGTTACTCGTCCAGGGGAGGGGAGCAGTACTTC,TRBV6-5,TRBJ2-7,.,.,14
CASIPGQPAETQYF,TGTGCCAGCATTCCCGGACAGCCTGCCGAGACCCAGTACTTC,TRBV28,TRBJ2-5,.,.,14
CSARTGAYGTF,TGCAGTGCTCGGACAGGGGCCTACGGCACCTTC,TRBV20-1,TRBJ1-2,.,TRBD1,11
CASSLNLQGNYGYTF,TGTGCCAGCAGCCTGAACCTACAGGGGAACTATGGCTACACCTTC,TRBV7-9,TRBJ1-2,.,TRBD1,15
CASSRGQGSNQPQHF,TGTGCCAGCAGCCGGGGACAGGGAAGCAATCAGCCCCAGCATTTT,TRBV7-9,TRBJ1-5,few,TRBD1,15
CASSIFQPGLAGGPTGELFF,TGTGCCAGTAGTATTTTCCAACCGGGACTAGCGGGAGGACCCACCGGGGAGCTGTTTTTT,TRBV19,TRBJ2-2,.,TRBD2,20
CASSMGGSWDQPQHF,TGTGCCAGTAGTATGGGGGGGAGCTGGGATCAGCCCCAGCATTTT,TRBV19,TRBJ1-5,few,.,15
CASSPQGQSGQFF,TGTGCCAGCTCACCACAGGGTCAGAGCGGGCAGTTCTTC,TRBV18,TRBJ2-1,.,.,13
CASSPDRAKNIQYF,TGTGCCAGCAGTCCTGACAGAGCCAAAAACATTCAGTACTTC,TRBV6-5,TRBJ2-4,.,.,14